This TCR beta chain was observed in a study of blood T cell repertoires in COVID-19. As originally analysed: Reference gene primer amplification in the assay estimated nucleated cell counts. Method: immunoSEQ multiplex PCR; TCRdb's copy keeps in-frame clones and lacks some. The D gene and trimming were derived from the DNA, and the V and J assignments and clone size from that table. The table includes more than 85,000 clones, around 89% detected once. The junction had 10 bases not matched to a gene; V was cut back by 8 bases and J by 4 bases. This CDR3 region has 14 residues. Germline CDR1 reads MNHEY; CDR2 reads SVGAGI.

The specimen was peripheral blood. The chain couples TRBV6-5 to TRBJ1-1; 7 nucleotides agree with TRBD1. The receptor comes from a human donor in a cohort sampled during active COVID-19. The CDR3: CASLQQGWGTEAFF. Written as DNA, the CDR3 is TGTGCCAGCCTCCAACAGGGGTGGGGCACTGAAGCTTTCTTT.